What follows is one T cell receptor beta chain and its context. The data are from a study of blood T cell repertoires in COVID-19. Background on the study: The United States, Italy and Spain supplied acute and convalescent COVID-19 samples. Sample material is recorded as cDNA or gDNA derived from T cells, B-cell-depleted T cells, or PBMCs.

Seattle-derived patients entered the study during active infection and were followed longitudinally. Under the authors' procedure: From reference gene primer amplification, estimates of nucleated cell counts were derived. Using immunoSEQ multiplex PCR, the repertoire was profiled, and TCRdb retains in-frame clones only, with some absent. V and J calls and clone size come straight from that table; D and trimming were deduced from the DNA. Of some 110,000 clones detected, over 60% appear once; the ten largest clones hold roughly 6%. Germline CDR1 and CDR2: MDHEN and SYDVKM. V was trimmed by 8 bases and J by 5 bases, leaving 19 bases between them. The CDR3 contains 15 residues.

The receptor was isolated from a man older than 75 with COVID-19, enrolled during active disease. The source material was peripheral blood. The chain uses TRBV28 and TRBJ1-5; tentatively, D is TRBD1 (6 bases). CDR3 DNA sequence: TGTGCCAGCGTCATGGAGAGGGGGAGAGATCAGCCCCAGCATTTT. Residues: CASVMERGRDQPQHF. Full variable domain (remainder filled in from reference TRBV28 and TRBJ1-5): DVKVTQSSRYLVKRTGEKVFLECVQDMDHENMFWYRQDPGLGLRLIYFSYDVKMKEKGDIPEGYSVSREKKERFSLILESASTNQTSMYLCASVMERGRDQPQHFGDGTRLSIL.